These 29 T cell receptor beta chains were all obtained from the same sample, sequenced in a study of shared clonotypes between healthy human individuals. Method: immunoSEQ multiplex PCR; TCRdb's copy keeps in-frame clones and lacks some. The table has about 2.4 million clones, approximately 93% seen once. Sequenced: naive CD4+ T cells from PBMCs. Stated subset: CD45RA+ positively selected. The receptors originated from a young man in good health. Some clones in this sample may be carry-over from other donors' samples.

This rearrangement joins TRBV7-3 to TRBJ2-5, with D possibly matching TRBD1 (5 bases). Trimming took 2 bases from V and 2 from J, leaving 6 bases between them. The CDR3 runs to 13 residues. From germline, CDR1 is SGHTA and CDR2 FQGTGA. CDR3: CASSLGAQETQYF. Written as DNA, the CDR3 is TGTGCCAGCAGCTTAGGGGCGCAAGAGACCCAGTACTTC.

The rearrangement uses TRBV5-1 and TRBJ2-5; D tentatively reads TRBD1 or TRBD2 (5 bases each). The CDR3 extends over 15 amino acids. V lost 0 bases to trimming and J lost 5 bases, with 14 bases between them. Germline assignment: CDR1 SGHRS and CDR2 YFSETQ. As DNA, the CDR3 is TGCGCCAGCAGCTTGGACAGGCCCGCGGGTGAGACCCAGTACTTC. It codes for CASSLDRPAGETQYF.

This clone was detected once. The chain couples TRBV6-6 to TRBJ2-1; no firm D call. This CDR3 region has 11 residues. Per the germline V gene, CDR1 is MNHNY and CDR2 is SVGAGI (reference sequence). V was trimmed by 4 bases and J by 10 bases, leaving 8 bases between them. The CDR3 nucleotides read TGTGCCAGCAGTTCGTCGACGGAGCAGTTCTTC. Translating it yields CASSSSTEQFF.

V usage is TRBV10-3 and J usage is TRBJ1-1; the D gene is possibly TRBD1 (6 bases). CDR1 is ENHRY and CDR2 is SYGVKD in the germline V gene. This CDR3 comprises 11 residues. Deletions cut 4 bases from V and 11 bases from J, with 11 bases between. This CDR3 reads CAISASGEAFF. The CDR3 DNA sequence: TGTGCCATCAGTGCCTCAGGGGAGGCTTTCTTT.

The chain links TRBV28 to TRBJ2-3, with 12 bases lining up with TRBD1. This CDR3 is 15 amino acids long. Germline values: CDR1 MDHEN, CDR2 SYDVKM. V lost 7 bases to trimming and J lost 2 bases; unmatched junction nucleotides: 4. The CDR3 DNA reads TGTGCCAGCACCGGGACAGGGGGCGTCACAGATACGCAGTATTTT. As protein: CASTGTGGVTDTQYF.

This clone was seen only once. The chain is built from TRBV5-1 and TRBJ2-2; 10 nucleotides align to TRBD1. Trimming took 4 bases from V and 2 from J; bases not matched to a gene: 5. Germline-derived CDR1 and CDR2 are SGHRS and YFSETQ. This CDR3 is 16 amino acids long. Here the CDR3 reads CASSGWDRGNTGELFF. The CDR3 bases are TGCGCCAGCAGCGGATGGGACAGGGGAAACACCGGGGAGCTGTTTTTT.

This sequence joins TRBV12-5 and TRBJ1-1; D is undetermined. The V gene's germline CDR1 is LGHNT and CDR2 FRNRAP. The V end lost 3 bases, the J end lost 7 bases, and 6 bases lay between the germline ends. This CDR3 is 11 amino acids long. Written as DNA, the CDR3 is TGTGCTAGTGGTTTCCGCAGTGAAGCTTTCTTT. It encodes CASGFRSEAFF.

The chain joins TRBV7-2 to TRBJ2-5, with no clear D. The germline gives CDR1 SGHTA, CDR2 FQGNSA. Trimming pared 5 bases from V and 5 bases from J, leaving 9 bases between. This CDR3 has 12 residues. This chain's CDR3 is CASSGPSETQYF. CDR3 coding DNA: TGTGCCAGCAGCGGACCGTCCGAGACCCAGTACTTC.

This chain connects TRBV11-2 to TRBJ1-3; D is unresolved. Trimming took 4 bases from V and 9 from J, leaving 13 bases between them. Germline lookup yields CDR1 SGHAT and CDR2 FQNNGV. This CDR3 region has 13 residues. The CDR3 region is CASSSGLRGTIYF. The CDR3 bases are TGTGCCAGCAGCTCCGGTCTGAGAGGCACCATATATTTT.

The chain couples TRBV19 to TRBJ1-1; 11 bases map to TRBD1. The CDR3 is made up of 16 amino acids. V was clipped by 1 base and J by 4 bases; unmatched bases: 5. Germline lookup yields CDR1 LNHDA and CDR2 SQIVND (reference sequence). The CDR3 DNA reads TGTGCCAGTAGTATAGCAAGGACAGGGGGCAGCACTGAAGCTTTCTTT. It yields the protein CASSIARTGGSTEAFF.

This chain joins TRBV30 and TRBJ1-1; the D gene is possibly TRBD1 (6 bases). The V end lost 2 bases, the J end lost 5 bases, and 15 bases lay between the germline ends. The CDR3 loop spans 14 amino acids. The V gene's germline CDR1 is GTSNPN and CDR2 SVGIG (reference sequence). As DNA, the CDR3 is TGTGCCTGGAGTCGGGCAGGGGCGGGTACTGAAGCTTTCTTT. This encodes CAWSRAGAGTEAFF.

The CDR3 region has the DNA TGTGCCAGCAGTACTTTAGCGGGGCGGCCCAATGAGCAGTTCTTC. Protein: CASSTLAGRPNEQFF. The genes are TRBV6-6 and TRBJ2-1, with TRBD2 matching over 8 bases. The ends lost 5 bases at V and 6 bases at J; junction bases unmatched: 9. Germline CDR1 MNHNY, CDR2 SVGAGI (reference sequence). This CDR3 spans 15 amino acids.

This chain uses TRBV2 with TRBJ1-3, with D uncertain. Deletions cut 5 bases from V and 5 bases from J, with 4 bases between. The germline CDR1 and CDR2 sequences are SNHLY and FYNNEI. The CDR3 covers 11 residues. The CDR3 is CASSLRNTIYF. CDR3 in DNA: TGTGCCAGCAGTTTAAGAAACACCATATATTTT.

The chain has TRBV6-5 and TRBJ2-7; 10 nucleotides line up with TRBD1. The CDR3 has 16 amino acids. Germline assignment: CDR1 MNHEY and CDR2 SVGAGI. With 0 bases clipped from V and 3 bases from J, the junction kept 5 bases outside the gene matches. The CDR3 region is CASSYSWTGGYYEQYF. In DNA, the CDR3 is TGTGCCAGCAGTTACTCCTGGACAGGGGGTTACTACGAGCAGTACTTC.

The rearrangement links TRBV7-9 to TRBJ2-7; the match to TRBD2 covers 7 bases. The germline CDR1 and CDR2 sequences are SEHNR and FQNEAQ (reference sequence). The ends lost 5 bases at V and 0 bases at J; junction bases unmatched: 7. This CDR3 region has 15 residues. CDR3 in DNA: TGTGCCAGCAGCCCCGGGGGGTCCCTCTCCTACGAGCAGTACTTC. Translated, it gives CASSPGGSLSYEQYF.

With respect to this clone: Other DNA variants within this sample encode the same CDR3. The V and J genes are TRBV18 and TRBJ1-3; the match to TRBD1 covers 7 bases. The CDR3 has 16 residues. Trimming at V came to 3 bases and at J to 0 bases, leaving 5 bases not matched to a gene. The germline V gene has CDR1 KGHSH and CDR2 LQKENI. The CDR3 coding sequence is TGTGCCAGCTCACCCGGACAGGCGAACTCTGGAAACACCATATATTTT. This encodes CASSPGQANSGNTIYF.

This sequence joins TRBV6-6 and TRBJ2-7; 7 bases map to TRBD2. CDR1 and CDR2 (germline): MNHNY, SVGAGI (reference sequence). With V trimmed by 6 bases and J by 3 bases, 11 bases remained unmatched. The CDR3 is 15 residues long. CDR3 in DNA: TGTGCCAGCAGCGATACGGGAGGAACAAACTACGAGCAGTACTTC. Its translation: CASSDTGGTNYEQYF.

This chain joins TRBV5-1 and TRBJ1-1; D perhaps matches TRBD1 (5 bases). The CDR3 is made up of 15 amino acids. Trimming took off 4 bases at V and 4 bases at J, with 17 bases between the two ends. In germline, CDR1 is SGHRS, CDR2 YFSETQ. The CDR3 loop reads CASSPDIGRSTEAFF. The CDR3 nucleotides are TGCGCCAGCAGCCCGGACATAGGGCGGAGCACTGAAGCTTTCTTT.

The chain is built from TRBV18 and TRBJ2-1; 9 bases map to TRBD1. This CDR3 is 15 amino acids long. The germline V gene encodes CDR1 KGHSH and CDR2 LQKENI. The J segment lost 4 bases and the V segment lost 4 bases, leaving 5 bases of the junction unmatched. The CDR3 reads CASSLGTGQYNEQFF. CDR3 nucleotide sequence: TGTGCCAGCTCACTAGGGACAGGGCAATACAATGAGCAGTTCTTC.

V gene TRBV27 combines with J gene TRBJ2-3; weak D call: TRBD2 (6 bases). The CDR3 is 15 amino acids. Germline V gene lookup returns CDR1 MNHEY and CDR2 SMNVEV (reference sequence). V dropped 2 bases and J dropped 0 bases, with 9 bases sitting between them. The CDR3 is CASSLGGISTDTQYF. In DNA, the CDR3 is TGTGCCAGCAGTTTAGGCGGGATCAGCACAGATACGCAGTATTTT.

This sequence joins TRBV27 and TRBJ2-7; D not certain. Trimming took off 8 bases at V and 3 bases at J, with 32 bases between the two ends. Germline assignment: CDR1 MNHEY and CDR2 SMNVEV (reference sequence). The CDR3 has 19 amino acids. The CDR3 sequence: CASRGRAHHNRREDYEQYF. The CDR3 region has the DNA TGTGCCAGCCGAGGTAGGGCCCACCACAACCGAAGAGAGGACTACGAGCAGTACTTC.

J is TRBJ1-5 and V is TRBV5-5; 9 nucleotides agree with TRBD1. The CDR3 spans 15 residues. The trim removed 4 bases at V and 5 bases at J, leaving 7 bases unmatched. The germline V gene has CDR1 SGHKS and CDR2 YYEKEE (reference sequence). CDR3 coding DNA: TGTGCCAGCAGCCCCCGGACAGGGGAGGATCAGCCCCAGCATTTT. It translates to CASSPRTGEDQPQHF.

The chain couples TRBV11-2 to TRBJ2-3, with 10 bases lining up with TRBD1. Unmatched junction bases numbered 2, after V lost 3 bases and J lost 5 bases. The CDR3 runs 14 residues. Germline V gene sequence: CDR1 SGHAT, CDR2 FQNNGV. The CDR3 sequence is CASSLTGGRDTQYF. Here the CDR3 DNA reads TGTGCCAGCAGCTTGACAGGGGGCAGAGATACGCAGTATTTT. The full variable domain, its missing parts supplied by reference TRBV11-2 and TRBJ2-3, is EAGVAQSPRYKIIEKRQSVAFWCNPISGHATLYWYQQILGQGPKLLIQFQNNGVVDDSQLPKDRFSAERLKGVDSTLKIQPAKLEDSAVYLCASSLTGGRDTQYFGPGTRLTVL.

CDR3 sequence (DNA): TGCGCCAGCAGCTTGGCCGCTGGACAGGGTTTTGAAGCTTTCTTT. Its translation: CASSLAAGQGFEAFF. The chain joins TRBV5-1 to TRBJ1-1; 8 nucleotides match TRBD1. After removal of 0 bases from V and 7 bases from J, the junction contained 8 bases not matched to a gene. This CDR3 spans 15 amino acids. Germline CDR1 is SGHRS and CDR2 is YFSETQ. Full variable domain (remainder filled in from reference TRBV5-1 and TRBJ1-1): KAGVTQTPRYLIKTRGQQVTLSCSPISGHRSVSWYQQTPGQGLQFLFEYFSETQRNKGNFPGRFSGRQFSNSRSEMNVSTLELGDSALYLCASSLAAGQGFEAFFGQGTRLTVV.

The chain has TRBV5-4 and TRBJ2-3; perhaps TRBD1 as D (6 bases). This CDR3 is built from 16 residues. V lost 3 bases and J lost 3, with 17 bases in between. Germline loops: CDR1 SGHNT, CDR2 YYREEE (reference sequence). The CDR3 here is CASSSRLGARTDTQYF. CDR3 bases: TGTGCCAGCAGCTCGCGGCTGGGGGCTAGAACAGATACGCAGTATTTT.

This rearrangement joins TRBV11-2 to TRBJ2-1; D may be TRBD2 (7 bases). Germline V lookup: CDR1 SGHAT, CDR2 FQNNGV. The length of the CDR3 is 19 residues. Trimming cost V 4 bases and J 4 bases, with 26 bases left between them. This CDR3 reads CASSSLRGPWLAEYNEQFF. In DNA form, the CDR3 reads TGTGCCAGCAGCTCCCTTCGGGGGCCATGGCTAGCGGAGTACAATGAGCAGTTCTTC.

The chain recombines TRBV10-1 with TRBJ2-7; tentative D call: TRBD1 (6 bases). The CDR3 length is 15 residues. Germline V CDR1 and CDR2: WNHNN, SYGVQD (reference sequence). V lost 2 bases and J lost 5, with 16 bases in between. CDR3 sequence: CASSETGTFTNEQYF. In DNA, the CDR3 is TGCGCCAGCAGTGAGACAGGGACCTTCACGAACGAGCAGTACTTC.

This chain uses TRBV7-3 with TRBJ2-7; 7 bases are shared with TRBD1. Germline V CDR1 and CDR2: SGHTA, FQGTGA. The CDR3 is made up of 13 amino acids. V lost 2 bases, J lost 5 bases, and 3 bases stayed unmatched. The CDR3 sequence is CASSLDRDHEQYF. The CDR3 nucleotides read TGTGCCAGCAGCTTAGACAGGGACCACGAGCAGTACTTC. The full variable domain, rest sourced from reference TRBV7-3 and TRBJ2-7, is GAGVSQTPSNKVTEKGKYVELRCDPISGHTALYWYRQSLGQGPEFLIYFQGTGAADDSGLPNDRFFAVRPEGSVSTLKIQRTERGDSAVYLCASSLDRDHEQYFGPGTRLTVT.

The chain joins TRBV28 to TRBJ1-2; no firm D call. Looked up from germline, CDR1 is MDHEN and CDR2 is SYDVKM. V dropped 5 bases and J dropped 6 bases, with 13 bases sitting between them. The CDR3 totals 13 residues. CDR3 sequence: CASSGGGIHGYTF. CDR3 nucleotides: TGTGCCAGCAGTGGAGGAGGGATCCATGGCTACACCTTC.